This TCR beta chain was captured in a study of T cell responses to AZD1222 COVID-19 vaccine. Germline V CDR1 and CDR2: KGHSH, LQKENI. Trimming shortened V by 1 base and J by 1 base, and 9 bases separated the two germline ends. The CDR3 has 15 amino acids. Sequencing was performed with immunoSEQ multiplex PCR; in TCRdb, only in-frame clones are kept and a portion is missing. Counted here are about 110,000 clones, around 90% occurring once; the ten biggest clones make up over 6.5%. The sequencing here drew on peripheral blood, taken on day 0 of AZD1222 vaccination. The chain employs TRBV18 and TRBJ2-3; D tentatively reads TRBD1 or TRBD2 (5 bases each). The TCR comes from an adult in good health. The CDR3 here is CASSPLGDGTDTQYF. The CDR3, as DNA: TGTGCCAGCTCACCACTCGGGGACGGCACAGATACGCAGTATTTT.